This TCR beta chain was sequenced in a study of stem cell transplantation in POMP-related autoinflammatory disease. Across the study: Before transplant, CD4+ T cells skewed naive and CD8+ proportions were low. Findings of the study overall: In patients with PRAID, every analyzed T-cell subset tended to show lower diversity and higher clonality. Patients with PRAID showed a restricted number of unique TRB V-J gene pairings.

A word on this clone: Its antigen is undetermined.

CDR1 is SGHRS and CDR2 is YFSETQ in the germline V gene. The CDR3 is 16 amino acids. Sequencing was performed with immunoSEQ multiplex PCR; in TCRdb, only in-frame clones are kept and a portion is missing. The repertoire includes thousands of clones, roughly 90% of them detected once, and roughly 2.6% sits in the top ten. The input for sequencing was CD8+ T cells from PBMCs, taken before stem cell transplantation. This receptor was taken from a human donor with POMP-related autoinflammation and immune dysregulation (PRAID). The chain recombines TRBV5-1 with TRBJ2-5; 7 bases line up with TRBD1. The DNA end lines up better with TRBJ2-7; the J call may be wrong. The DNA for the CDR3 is TGCGCCAGCAGCTTGGCCGAACAGGGGCCCTCCTACGAGCAGTACTTC. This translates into CASSLAEQGPSYEQYF.